The 6 T cell receptor beta chains listed next were all sequenced from one sample in a study of control samples from healthy donors and cancer patients. TCRdb keeps only in-frame clones here, not all; method: immunoSEQ multiplex PCR. Of tens of thousands of clones in the sample, about 87% were seen once. Sequenced material: PBMCs. These receptors originate from a woman in her forties or fifties with head and neck cancer.

This chain's CDR3 is CASSERSGVTANEKLFF. The CDR3 bases are TGTGCCAGCAGCGAAAGATCAGGGGTGACGGCTAATGAAAAACTGTTTTTT. The V gene is TRBV6-1, the J gene TRBJ1-4; a possible D gene is TRBD1 (6 bases). The CDR3 runs 17 residues. Germline values: CDR1 MNHNS, CDR2 SASEGT. The V end was cut by 6 bases, the J end by 3 bases, with 20 bases between.

V gene TRBV7-6 combines with J gene TRBJ1-1; the D gene is possibly TRBD1 (5 bases). Germline CDR1 and CDR2: SGHVS and FNYEAQ. The ends were cut back, 0 bases at V and 1 base at J, with 9 bases in the middle. This CDR3 is built from 15 residues. The CDR3 DNA follows: TGTGCCAGCAGCTTAGCCCCGGGGCAGAACACTGAAGCTTTCTTT. This translates into CASSLAPGQNTEAFF.

The DNA of the CDR3 is TGTGCCAGCAGTCCGTCGGCCAACTCCTACAATGAGCAGTTCTTC. Protein: CASSPSANSYNEQFF. The V and J genes are TRBV28 and TRBJ2-1; D remains unclear. The V gene's germline CDR1 is MDHEN and CDR2 SYDVKM. The CDR3 has 15 amino acids. V was cut by 5 bases and J by 0 bases, with 11 bases left in between.

This clone was seen only once. V usage is TRBV30 and J usage is TRBJ1-6, with TRBD1 matching over 7 bases. Germline loops: CDR1 GTSNPN, CDR2 SVGIG (reference sequence). This CDR3 is built from 15 residues. V was pared by 1 base and J by 7 bases, with 7 bases of the junction left unmatched. For the CDR3, the DNA is TGTGCCTGGAGTGCGGGGACAGCCAGCAATTCACCCCTCCACTTT. The encoded protein is CAWSAGTASNSPLHF.

The chain uses TRBV30 and TRBJ1-1, with D possibly being TRBD1 (6 bases). Germline-derived CDR1 and CDR2 are GTSNPN and SVGIG (reference sequence). CDR3 length equals 13 residues. V lost 2 bases, J lost 4 bases, and 11 bases lay in between. CDR3 DNA sequence: TGTGCCTGGAGTCCTGACAGGAGCACTGAAGCTTTCTTT. Its protein product is CAWSPDRSTEAFF.

The rearrangement joins TRBV2 to TRBJ2-7, with 12 bases identical to TRBD2. CDR1 SNHLY and CDR2 FYNNEI come from the germline V gene. The CDR3 consists of 18 residues. V trimming: 6 bases; J trimming: 0 bases; junction bases outside the gene matches: 12. CDR3 nucleotide sequence: TGTGCCAGCAGGGGGGACCTACTAGCGGGGGGTCTCTCCTACGAGCAGTACTTC. Translation: CASRGDLLAGGLSYEQYF.